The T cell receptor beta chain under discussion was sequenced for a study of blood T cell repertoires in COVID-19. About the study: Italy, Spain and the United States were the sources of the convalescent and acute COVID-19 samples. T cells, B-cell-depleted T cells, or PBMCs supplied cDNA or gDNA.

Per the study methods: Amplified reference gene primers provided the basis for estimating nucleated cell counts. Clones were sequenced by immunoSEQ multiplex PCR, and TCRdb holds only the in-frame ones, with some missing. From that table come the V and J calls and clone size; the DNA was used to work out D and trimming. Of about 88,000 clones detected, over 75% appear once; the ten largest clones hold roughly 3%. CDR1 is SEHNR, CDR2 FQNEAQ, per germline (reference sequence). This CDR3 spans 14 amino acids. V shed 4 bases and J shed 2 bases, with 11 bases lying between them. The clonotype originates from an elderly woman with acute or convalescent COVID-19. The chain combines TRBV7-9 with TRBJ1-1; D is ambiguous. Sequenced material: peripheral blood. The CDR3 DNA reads TGTGCCAGCAGCTCCGGAGACGGTAACACTGAAGCTTTCTTT. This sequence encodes CASSSGDGNTEAFF.